The clone carrying this T cell receptor beta chain was seen ten or more times. Its antigen remains unknown. This CDR3 contains 14 residues. The V gene lost 4 bases and the J gene lost 1 base, with 7 bases spanning the gap. Germline V lookup: CDR1 LGHNA, CDR2 YSLEER. This sample is drawn from a study of glioma-infiltrating T cells. TCR alpha and beta CDR3 regions were amplified from RNA using iRepertoire nested multiplex PCR. Tissue mRNA or PBMC total RNA, roughly 85-450 ng, went into one-step reverse transcription and amplification. TCRdb reprocessed the multiplex PCR reads via MiXCR and lists one record per CDR3 protein. Of roughly 120,000 distinct CDR3 sequences listed, roughly 25% are singletons. Study results and limitations: Only very few CDR3 sequences appeared in both tissue and blood. Above-expected tissue-blood divergence occurred in all gliomas, most in low-grade ones.

The sequence was collected from a human donor with low-grade glioma or glioblastoma, undergoing nonglioma brain surgery, or in good health (not recorded which). The specimen was glioma tissue, nonneoplastic brain tissue, or PBMCs (not recorded which). The rearrangement joins TRBV4-3 to TRBJ2-2; D gene uncertain. CDR3 in amino acids: CASSPRQNTGELFF. Here the CDR3 DNA reads TGCGCCAGCAGCCCGAGACAGAACACCGGGGAGCTGTTTTTT.